This T cell receptor (beta chain) was recovered during a study of blood T cell repertoires in COVID-19. Looking at the study overall: Donors in the United States, Italy and Spain gave samples during acute or convalescent COVID-19.

In germline, CDR1 is MGHDK, CDR2 SYGVNS. V was clipped by 5 bases and J by 5 bases, with 2 bases between them. The CDR3 sequence is 10 residues long. The repertoire was sequenced with immunoSEQ multiplex PCR; TCRdb's copy has only in-frame clones and lacks some. The table shows roughly 300,000 clones, with 80% to 85% occurring only once. The origin of this receptor is a woman aged 55-75 years with active or convalescent COVID-19. The genes are TRBV25-1 and TRBJ2-3; D is uncertain. Source material: peripheral blood. CDR3 bases: TGTGCCAGCAGTCTAGATACGCAGTATTTT. This encodes CASSLDTQYF.